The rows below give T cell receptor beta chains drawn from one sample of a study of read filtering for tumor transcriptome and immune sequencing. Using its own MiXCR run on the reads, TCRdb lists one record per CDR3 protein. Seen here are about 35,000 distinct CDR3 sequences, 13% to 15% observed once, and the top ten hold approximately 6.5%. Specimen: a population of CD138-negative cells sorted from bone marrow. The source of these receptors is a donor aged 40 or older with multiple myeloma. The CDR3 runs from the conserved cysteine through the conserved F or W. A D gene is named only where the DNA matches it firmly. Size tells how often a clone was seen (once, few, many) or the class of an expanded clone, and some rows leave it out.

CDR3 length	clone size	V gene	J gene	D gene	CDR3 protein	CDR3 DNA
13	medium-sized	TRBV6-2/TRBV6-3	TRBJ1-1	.	CASSGQRNTEAFF	TGTGCCAGCAGTGGACAGAGGAACACTGAAGCTTTCTTT
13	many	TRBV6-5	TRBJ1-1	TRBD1	CASSYSTGGVAFF	TGTGCCAGCAGTTATTCTACAGGGGGCGTAGCTTTCTTT
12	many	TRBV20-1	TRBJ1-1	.	CSASGWNTEAFF	TGCAGTGCTAGTGGGTGGAACACTGAAGCTTTCTTT
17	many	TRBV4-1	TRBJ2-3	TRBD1	CASVGSPAGGFADTQYF	TGCGCCAGCGTAGGATCTCCGGCAGGGGGCTTCGCAGATACGCAGTATTTT
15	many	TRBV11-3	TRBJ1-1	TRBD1	CASSLDGQGATEAFF	TGTGCCAGCAGCTTAGATGGACAGGGGGCAACTGAAGCTTTCTTT
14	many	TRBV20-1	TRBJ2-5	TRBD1	CSSVTGGGTETQYF	TGCAGTTCTGTTACAGGGGGCGGTACGGAGACCCAGTACTTC
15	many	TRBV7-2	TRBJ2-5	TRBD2	CASRVAGGPGETQYF	TGTGCCAGCAGAGTAGCGGGAGGGCCGGGAGAGACCCAGTACTTC
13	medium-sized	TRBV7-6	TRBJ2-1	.	CASSLTAYNEQFF	TGTGCCAGCAGCTTAACAGCATACAATGAGCAGTTCTTC
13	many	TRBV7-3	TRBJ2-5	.	CASSFSGRETQYF	TGTGCCAGCAGCTTCTCGGGTCGGGAGACCCAGTACTTC
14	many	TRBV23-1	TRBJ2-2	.	CAITGKPNTGELFF	TGCGCCATCACAGGAAAACCTAACACCGGGGAGCTGTTTTTT
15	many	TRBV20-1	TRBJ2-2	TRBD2	CSALAGGQDTGELFF	TGCAGTGCACTAGCGGGGGGGCAGGACACCGGGGAGCTGTTTTTT
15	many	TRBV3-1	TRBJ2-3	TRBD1	CASSDDRGTTDTQYF	TGTGCCAGCAGCGACGACAGGGGAACCACAGATACGCAGTATTTT
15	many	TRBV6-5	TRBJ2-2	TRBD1	CASSYHPTGTGELFF	TGTGCCAGCAGTTACCACCCGACAGGGACCGGGGAGCTGTTTTTT
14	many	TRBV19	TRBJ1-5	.	CASSRRGSDQPQHF	TGTGCCAGTAGTAGGCGGGGGTCGGATCAGCCCCAGCATTTT
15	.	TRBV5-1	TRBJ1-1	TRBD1	CASSGQGVDHTEAFF	TGCGCCAGCAGCGGCCAGGGGGTCGATCACACTGAAGCTTTCTTT
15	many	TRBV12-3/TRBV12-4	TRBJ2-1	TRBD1	CASSPSGTGRPEQFF	TGTGCCAGCAGTCCCTCCGGGACAGGTCGTCCGGAGCAGTTCTTC
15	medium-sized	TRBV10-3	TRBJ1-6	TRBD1	CAISESGQENSPLHF	TGTGCCATCAGTGAGTCGGGACAGGAGAATTCACCCCTCCACTTT
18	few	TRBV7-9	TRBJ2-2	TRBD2	CASSNPKTGTKNTGELFF	TGTGCCAGCAGTAATCCAAAGACCGGGACTAAGAACACCGGGGAGCTGTTTTTT
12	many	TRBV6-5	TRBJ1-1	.	CASSGRNTEAFF	TGTGCCAGCAGTGGAAGGAACACTGAAGCTTTCTTT
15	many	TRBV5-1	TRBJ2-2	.	CASSLESVNTGELFF	TGCGCCAGCAGCTTGGAGTCTGTTAACACCGGGGAGCTGTTTTTT
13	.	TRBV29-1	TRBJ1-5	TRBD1	CSVWTGGIQPQHF	TGCAGCGTGTGGACAGGGGGCATACAGCCCCAGCATTTT
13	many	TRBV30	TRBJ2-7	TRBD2	CAWSAGRAYEQYF	TGTGCCTGGAGTGCCGGGAGGGCCTACGAGCAGTACTTC
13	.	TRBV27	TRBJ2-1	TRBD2	CARRGGFYKEQFF	TGTGCCCGTCGGGGGGGTTTCTACAAGGAGCAGTTCTTC
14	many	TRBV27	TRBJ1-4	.	CASSRWEADEKLFF	TGTGCCAGCAGCCGATGGGAGGCTGATGAAAAACTGTTTTTT
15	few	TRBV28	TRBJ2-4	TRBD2	CASTVAGATRNIQYF	TGTGCCAGCACTGTAGCGGGAGCTACGAGGAACATTCAGTACTTC
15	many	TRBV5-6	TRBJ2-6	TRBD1	CASSYGQDGANVLTF	TGTGCCAGCAGTTACGGACAGGATGGGGCCAACGTCCTGACTTTC
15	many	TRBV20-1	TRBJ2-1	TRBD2	CSAETSGRTYNEQFF	TGCAGTGCTGAGACTAGCGGGAGGACCTACAATGAGCAGTTCTTC
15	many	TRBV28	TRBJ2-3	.	CASRAREQGADTQYF	TGTGCCAGCAGGGCACGTGAACAGGGCGCAGATACGCAGTATTTT
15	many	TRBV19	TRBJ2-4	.	CASSINRVAKNIQYF	TGTGCCAGTAGTATTAACAGGGTTGCCAAAAACATTCAGTACTTC
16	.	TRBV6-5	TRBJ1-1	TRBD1	CASRSPRDRTSTEAFF	TGTGCCAGTAGGTCACCCCGGGACAGGACGAGCACTGAAGCTTTCTTT
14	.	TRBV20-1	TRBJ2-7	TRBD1	CSARARTGNYEQYF	TGCAGTGCTAGGGCCAGGACAGGAAATTACGAGCAGTACTTC
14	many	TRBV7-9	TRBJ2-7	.	CASSLGAGGYEQYF	TGTGCCAGCAGCTTAGGGGCAGGGGGGTACGAGCAGTACTTC
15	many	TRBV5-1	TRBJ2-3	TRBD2	CASSSTSGGTDTQYF	TGCGCCAGCAGCTCTACTAGCGGGGGCACAGATACGCAGTATTTT
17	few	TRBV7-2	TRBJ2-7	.	CASSLRGGIGASYEQYF	TGTGCCAGCAGCTTAAGGGGAGGAATTGGAGCCTCCTACGAGCAGTACTTC
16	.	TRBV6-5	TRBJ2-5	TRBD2	CASNQPSGTAEETQYF	TGCGCCAGCAATCAACCTAGCGGGACGGCCGAGGAGACCCAGTACTTC
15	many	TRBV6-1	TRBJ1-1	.	CASSEDGGLNTEAFF	TGTGCCAGCAGTGAAGATGGAGGTCTGAACACTGAAGCTTTCTTT
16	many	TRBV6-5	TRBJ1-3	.	CASSYSGRTTGNTIYF	TGTGCCAGCAGTTACTCCGGCAGGACAACTGGAAACACCATATATTTT
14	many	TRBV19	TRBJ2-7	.	CASTSAGDVYEQYF	TGTGCCAGTACGTCGGCGGGCGATGTCTACGAGCAGTACTTC
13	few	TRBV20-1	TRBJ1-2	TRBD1	CSAIHDRVTGYTF	TGCAGTGCCATCCATGACAGGGTAACTGGCTACACCTTC
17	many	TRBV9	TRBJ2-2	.	CASSVGLVGRIPGELFF	TGTGCCAGCAGCGTGGGCCTAGTCGGGAGAATTCCCGGGGAGCTGTTTTTT
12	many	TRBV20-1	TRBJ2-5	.	CSAITGRETQYF	TGCAGTGCCATTACAGGGCGGGAGACCCAGTACTTC
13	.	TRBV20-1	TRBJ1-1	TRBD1	CSPTGEINTDAFF	TGCAGTCCCACAGGGGAAATCAACACTGACGCTTTCTTT
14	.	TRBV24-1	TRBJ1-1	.	CATSDCNTAGEAFF	TGTGCCACCAGTGATTGTAATACAGCGGGTGAAGCTTTCTTT
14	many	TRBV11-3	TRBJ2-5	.	CASSSRLIKETQYF	TGTGCCAGCAGCTCAAGGCTGATAAAAGAGACCCAGTACTTC
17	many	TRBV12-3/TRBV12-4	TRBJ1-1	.	CASNNVGLGGSRTEAFF	TGTGCCAGCAATAATGTGGGTTTAGGGGGGAGTAGGACTGAAGCTTTCTTT
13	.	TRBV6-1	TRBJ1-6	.	CASRAGTLKPLHF	TGTGCCAGCAGAGCCGGGACCCTGAAACCCCTCCACTTT
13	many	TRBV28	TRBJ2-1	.	CASSLSLAREQFF	TGTGCCAGCAGTTTGTCACTAGCCCGTGAGCAGTTCTTC
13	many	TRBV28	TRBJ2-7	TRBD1	CASSTGDLREQYF	TGTGCCAGCAGTACAGGGGATTTACGCGAGCAGTACTTC
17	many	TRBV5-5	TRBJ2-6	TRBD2	CASSLVAGRSGANVLTF	TGTGCCAGCAGCTTGGTAGCGGGCCGCTCTGGGGCCAACGTCCTGACTTTC
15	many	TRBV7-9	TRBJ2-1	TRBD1	CASSLGQDLYNEQFF	TGTGCCAGCAGCCTAGGACAGGATTTATACAATGAGCAGTTCTTC
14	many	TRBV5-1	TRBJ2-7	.	CASSSGTPSYEQYF	TGCGCCAGCAGCTCCGGGACACCTTCCTACGAGCAGTACTTC
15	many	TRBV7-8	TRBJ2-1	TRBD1	CASSLGQGGRNEQFF	TGTGCCAGCAGCCTGGGACAGGGAGGAAGGAATGAGCAGTTCTTC